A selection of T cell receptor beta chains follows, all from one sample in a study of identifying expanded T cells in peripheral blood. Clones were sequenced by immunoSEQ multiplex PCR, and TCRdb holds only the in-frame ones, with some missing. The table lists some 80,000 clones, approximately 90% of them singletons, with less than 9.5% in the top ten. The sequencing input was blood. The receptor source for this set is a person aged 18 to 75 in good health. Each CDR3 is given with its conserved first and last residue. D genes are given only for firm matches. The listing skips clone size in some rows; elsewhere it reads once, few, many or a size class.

CDR3nt: TGCGCCAGCAGTCCACAGGGCAATACGCAGTATTTT
CDR3aa: CASSPQGNTQYF
d_gene: -
v_gene: TRBV5-1
j_gene: TRBJ2-3
abundance: -

CDR3nt: TGTGCCAGTAGTATTTGGGACAGGGACGGCTACACCTTC
CDR3aa: CASSIWDRDGYTF
d_gene: TRBD1
v_gene: TRBV19
j_gene: TRBJ1-2
abundance: few

CDR3nt: TGCGCCAGCAGTAACCGGGACAGCGTATTGCCCCAGTACTTC
CDR3aa: CASSNRDSVLPQYF
d_gene: TRBD1
v_gene: TRBV10-2
j_gene: TRBJ2-5
abundance: -

CDR3nt: TGTGCCTGGAGTGTTGGAGGGTATGGCTACACCTTC
CDR3aa: CAWSVGGYGYTF
d_gene: -
v_gene: TRBV30
j_gene: TRBJ1-2
abundance: -

CDR3nt: TGTGCCAGCAGCTTTGTGTCTGGGGCCAACGTCCTGACTTTC
CDR3aa: CASSFVSGANVLTF
d_gene: -
v_gene: TRBV7-3
j_gene: TRBJ2-6
abundance: -

CDR3nt: TGTGCCAGCAGCGCCAACGCGCGGGACCCCACAGATACGCAGTATTTT
CDR3aa: CASSANARDPTDTQYF
d_gene: -
v_gene: TRBV9
j_gene: TRBJ2-3
abundance: once

CDR3nt: TGTGCCTGGAGTAGGGGGACAGGGGGCGAGCAGTACTTC
CDR3aa: CAWSRGTGGEQYF
d_gene: TRBD1
v_gene: TRBV30
j_gene: TRBJ2-7
abundance: -

CDR3nt: TGTGCCAGCAGCTGGGGACAGGGGGCGGCTTTCTTT
CDR3aa: CASSWGQGAAFF
d_gene: TRBD1
v_gene: TRBV7-2
j_gene: TRBJ1-1
abundance: -

CDR3nt: TGTGCCAGCAGCTTGGGCAGCTCTGGAAACACCATATATTTT
CDR3aa: CASSLGSSGNTIYF
d_gene: -
v_gene: TRBV5-6
j_gene: TRBJ1-3
abundance: -

CDR3nt: TGTGCCAGCAGCCTAATCCCCGGTGTAGAGCAGTTCTTC
CDR3aa: CASSLIPGVEQFF
d_gene: -
v_gene: TRBV7-3
j_gene: TRBJ2-1
abundance: -

CDR3nt: TGTGCCAGCAGTGTACCAAGAGGGGCGACTAGCGGGGGATACGAGCAGTACTTC
CDR3aa: CASSVPRGATSGGYEQYF
d_gene: TRBD2
v_gene: TRBV2
j_gene: TRBJ2-7
abundance: -

CDR3nt: TGTGCCAGCAGTTACTCGACAGGCGCCCTTAACGCCCAGCATTTT
CDR3aa: CASSYSTGALNAQHF
d_gene: -
v_gene: TRBV6-6
j_gene: TRBJ1-5
abundance: few

CDR3nt: TGTGCCAGCAGCTCTACCGGGCTAGATAAAGCTTTCTTT
CDR3aa: CASSSTGLDKAFF
d_gene: -
v_gene: TRBV11-3
j_gene: TRBJ1-1
abundance: -

CDR3nt: TGCGCCAGCCACCGCGGACAGGGGGCAAACACCGGGGAGCTGTTTTTT
CDR3aa: CASHRGQGANTGELFF
d_gene: TRBD1
v_gene: TRBV5-1
j_gene: TRBJ2-2
abundance: -

CDR3nt: TGTGCCAGCAGCCAATCGGACAGGGGAGGTGGCTACACCTTC
CDR3aa: CASSQSDRGGGYTF
d_gene: TRBD1
v_gene: TRBV4-2
j_gene: TRBJ1-2
abundance: -

CDR3nt: TGTGCCACCGGGCGGGTTCGAGTTAGAAACTATGGCTACACCTTC
CDR3aa: CATGRVRVRNYGYTF
d_gene: -
v_gene: TRBV6-1
j_gene: TRBJ1-2
abundance: -

CDR3nt: TGCGCCAGCAGCTTAACAGGGAATAATTCACCCCTCCACTTT
CDR3aa: CASSLTGNNSPLHF
d_gene: -
v_gene: TRBV5-1
j_gene: TRBJ1-6
abundance: -

CDR3nt: TGCGCCAGCAGCTTGTGGACTAGCGGCAATGAGCAGTTCTTC
CDR3aa: CASSLWTSGNEQFF
d_gene: TRBD2
v_gene: TRBV5-1
j_gene: TRBJ2-1
abundance: -

CDR3nt: TGTGCCAGCAGTGTTATGGCGGACACTGAAGCTTTCTTT
CDR3aa: CASSVMADTEAFF
d_gene: -
v_gene: TRBV6-1
j_gene: TRBJ1-1
abundance: few

CDR3nt: TGTGCCAGTAGTATTGGTGGGGGATTCATCTACGAGCAGTACTTC
CDR3aa: CASSIGGGFIYEQYF
d_gene: -
v_gene: TRBV19
j_gene: TRBJ2-7
abundance: -

CDR3nt: TGTGCCAGCAGCTTGGCGCTTCGGAGTACCTATGGCTACACCTTC
CDR3aa: CASSLALRSTYGYTF
d_gene: -
v_gene: TRBV5-4
j_gene: TRBJ1-2
abundance: -

CDR3nt: TGTGCCTGGAGTGCCACAGGGGGCACTGAAGCTTTCTTT
CDR3aa: CAWSATGGTEAFF
d_gene: TRBD1
v_gene: TRBV30
j_gene: TRBJ1-1
abundance: -

CDR3nt: TGCGCCAGCAGCTTGGACAGGTCGGACACCGGGGAGCTGTTTTTT
CDR3aa: CASSLDRSDTGELFF
d_gene: -
v_gene: TRBV5-1
j_gene: TRBJ2-2
abundance: -

CDR3nt: TGTGCCAGCAGTCGGGACTTATATGGCTACACCTTC
CDR3aa: CASSRDLYGYTF
d_gene: -
v_gene: TRBV25-1
j_gene: TRBJ1-2
abundance: -

CDR3nt: TGCGCCAGCAGCTTCGGACAAGCCTACGAGCAGTACTTC
CDR3aa: CASSFGQAYEQYF
d_gene: -
v_gene: TRBV5-1
j_gene: TRBJ2-7
abundance: -

CDR3nt: TGTGCCAGCAGTCCCCGCCGGACTAACACCGGGGAGCTGTTTTTT
CDR3aa: CASSPRRTNTGELFF
d_gene: -
v_gene: TRBV6-1
j_gene: TRBJ2-2
abundance: -

CDR3nt: TGTGCCAGCAGCCCGTCCGGGAGGAGCCATGAGCAGTTCTTC
CDR3aa: CASSPSGRSHEQFF
d_gene: TRBD2
v_gene: TRBV7-9
j_gene: TRBJ2-1
abundance: -

CDR3nt: TGTGCCAGCAGCTTCAGGGGACAAGGAGTCTTCTACGAGCAGTACTTC
CDR3aa: CASSFRGQGVFYEQYF
d_gene: -
v_gene: TRBV5-4
j_gene: TRBJ2-7
abundance: -

CDR3nt: TGTGCCAGCAGTTACGAAGGACAGCTCCATGGGACCCAGTACTTC
CDR3aa: CASSYEGQLHGTQYF
d_gene: -
v_gene: TRBV6-5
j_gene: TRBJ2-5
abundance: -

CDR3nt: TGTGCCAGCTCACCACGGGGGGAGCGGAACACTGAAGCTTTCTTT
CDR3aa: CASSPRGERNTEAFF
d_gene: -
v_gene: TRBV18
j_gene: TRBJ1-1
abundance: -

CDR3nt: TGTGCCAGCAGCTTAGACAGGGGGCTGCACACCGGGGAGCTGTTTTTT
CDR3aa: CASSLDRGLHTGELFF
d_gene: TRBD1
v_gene: TRBV13
j_gene: TRBJ2-2
abundance: -

CDR3nt: TGCGCCAGCAGCAACGGACAGGGGGACACTGAAGCTTTCTTT
CDR3aa: CASSNGQGDTEAFF
d_gene: TRBD1
v_gene: TRBV5-1
j_gene: TRBJ1-1
abundance: -

CDR3nt: TGCAGCGTTGAACCCCTTAGGCGGACAGGAGAACCCTATGGCTACACCTTC
CDR3aa: CSVEPLRRTGEPYGYTF
d_gene: TRBD1
v_gene: TRBV29-1
j_gene: TRBJ1-2
abundance: -

CDR3nt: TGTGCCAGCAGCTTAGTACAGGGACCATACGAGCAGTACTTC
CDR3aa: CASSLVQGPYEQYF
d_gene: -
v_gene: TRBV11-2
j_gene: TRBJ2-7
abundance: -

CDR3nt: TGTGCCACCAATCCTGCGCGGGAAGACACAGATACGCAGTATTTT
CDR3aa: CATNPAREDTDTQYF
d_gene: -
v_gene: TRBV28
j_gene: TRBJ2-3
abundance: -

CDR3nt: TGTGCCAGCAGTGTCTCAGGGGTACCTGGGGAGCTGTTTTTT
CDR3aa: CASSVSGVPGELFF
d_gene: -
v_gene: TRBV2
j_gene: TRBJ2-2
abundance: -